This T cell receptor (beta chain) appears in the sequencing data of a study of blood T cell repertoires in COVID-19 (dated by TCRdb to 2020 to 2021). Regarding the complete study: Samples from collaborators originated in the United States, Italy and Spain and spanned both the acute and convalescent phases of COVID-19. Samples were obtained from the ongoing ImmuneRACE study (first 160 participants) and from 1,254 subjects provided by 6 global collaborators. Where HLA class I and class II types were available, the types were taken from metadata supplied by the sample provider, not from assay-based typing. The material from the prospective study consisted of cDNA or gDNA derived from T cells, B-cell-depleted T cells, or PBMCs. A freely available public database, intended as a resource for researchers studying the immune response to SARS-CoV-2, is where the repertoires were released. Subjects who had been exposed to COVID-19, were actively infected with it, or had recovered from it provided the deeply sampled blood TCRbeta repertoires that made up the dataset. Nearly every sample came with metadata listing a de-identified subject ID, COVID-19 status, age in years and sex. Beyond this particular receptor, the publication reports: Clinical and demographic metadata were provided uncurated, with the amount varying by source and participant.

Via the germline V gene, CDR1 is SGHRS and CDR2 YFSETQ. The junction shows trimming of 0 bases on V and 8 bases on J, plus 14 bases between the germline ends. Counted from cysteine to phenylalanine, this CDR3 has 15 amino acids. The sequence is cut down to CDR3 DNA, 45 bases in frame from base 1. About this clone itself: Which antigen it targets is not known. No clone much larger than this one lies a single base away; base qualities are absent.

The collaborating institutions used their own protocols to collect whole blood in K2EDTA tubes. For TCRbeta analysis, collaborators shipped samples in one of three forms: frozen whole blood, isolated PBMCs, or DNA extracted from either of those sample types. TCRbeta CDR3 regions were amplified from genomic DNA by means of the immunoSEQ Assay, a bias-controlled multiplex PCR. The original methods were these. Within the assay, amplification of reference gene primers was used to estimate how many nucleated cells each sample contained. To quantify the absolute abundance of each unique TCRbeta CDR3 rearrangement, sequence reads were collapsed and filtered. For each sample, productive Simpson clonality was calculated as the square root of Simpson's diversity index across productive rearrangements. TCRdb re-hosts the immuneACCESS table, in-frame sequences only. Its copies lack some clones; in the studies checked, an unresolved V gene accounts for under half of them, and the cause for the rest is not known. The V and J calls and clone size are taken from that table; D and trimming were inferred from the DNA. This sample is represented by 200,000 to 250,000 clones; 79% of them were singletons. The ten biggest clones cover about 4% of the sample.

Sequencing was carried out using peripheral blood. The receptor was isolated from a middle-aged woman with active or convalescent COVID-19. The chain was built from TRBV5-1 and TRBJ1-4, and TRBD1 may be the D gene, going by 5 matching bases. The nucleotide sequence reads TGCGCCAGCAGCTTGGCTGGGGGGTTTCGGGAAAAACTGTTTTTT. Its protein is CASSLAGGFREKLFF.